This T cell receptor beta chain stems from a study of regulatory T cells in long-lasting Graves disease. The germline V gene has CDR1 DFQATT and CDR2 SNEGSKA (reference sequence). The V gene lost 8 bases and the J gene lost 7 bases, with 15 bases spanning the gap. There are 11 residues in the CDR3. This clonotype was counted at least ten times. Documented time point: newly diagnosed GD, antithyroid drugs for less than 3 months. Making the TCR library involved RNA that had been extracted from PBMCs. The TCR beta library used iRepertoire HTBI primers with Arm-PCR amplification of CDR3. TCRdb reprocessed the multiplex PCR reads with MiXCR, giving one entry per CDR3 protein. The sample includes under 400,000 distinct CDR3 sequences, around 15% of them seen just once. This sample also belongs to another study, concerning T cells in Graves' hyperthyroidism and ophthalmopathy.

The source material was peripheral blood mononuclear cells (PBMCs), sampled at new diagnosis, from a patient treated with antithyroid drugs. The chain carries TRBV20-1 and TRBJ2-7; the D is unclear. The TCR was taken from a man between 40 and 49 years old with Graves disease. CDR3 region: CSSDRPLEQYF. The CDR3 region has the DNA TGCAGTTCGGACCGACCATTGGAGCAGTACTTC.